The clone carrying this T cell receptor beta chain came up a few times. In the authors' methods: Counts of nucleated cells, estimated from reference gene primer amplification, were obtained. Repertoires were generated with immunoSEQ multiplex PCR, while TCRdb's copy carries only in-frame clones and drops some. V and J calls and clone size are copied from that table; D and trimming were computed from the DNA. Of more than 90,000 clones in the sample, roughly nine tenths were seen once. The source of the sample is a study of blood T cell repertoires in COVID-19. On the study more broadly: COVID-19 samples from acute and convalescent phases originated in the United States, Italy and Spain.

CDR1 SNHLY and CDR2 FYNNEI come from the germline V gene. The trim removed 4 bases at V and 1 base at J, leaving 10 bases unmatched. There are 17 residues in the CDR3. Sequenced material: peripheral blood. The chain has TRBV2 and TRBJ2-3; 8 nucleotides align to TRBD1. This receptor was obtained from a man aged 70-80 years who had recovered from COVID-19. CDR3 DNA sequence: TGTGCCAGCAGTGCACCGGGACAGGAAACCGGCACAGATACGCAGTATTTT. Translated, it gives CASSAPGQETGTDTQYF.